These 12 T cell receptor beta chains were all obtained from the same sample, sequenced in a study of vaccination effects on CD4 cells after COVID-19. Assay used: immunoSEQ multiplex PCR; TCRdb lists only in-frame clones, some missing. The data show approximately 65,000 clones, with around two thirds seen just once and roughly 1.6% held by the top ten. These receptors lack a known antigen. Sequencing in the ViraFEST assay came after antigen-specific CD4+ T cells had been expanded with viral peptide pools, which were used to stimulate PBMC. CD4+ T cell isolation took place after less than 13 days of culture. Two-dose BNT162b2 or mRNA-1273 vaccination was given to participants. The specimen comprised CD4+ T cells from PBMCs cultured with HCoV-229E spike peptides, sampled after COVID-19 vaccination. Receptor source: a human donor who received a COVID-19 vaccine.

The chain is built from TRBV7-2 and TRBJ1-1; TRBD1 is a possible D gene (5 bases). V shed 6 bases and J shed 1 base, with 12 bases lying between them. Germline CDR1 is SGHTA and CDR2 is FQGNSA. The CDR3 length is 14 residues. The chain's CDR3 is CASSRTGANTEAFF. As DNA, the CDR3 is TGTGCCAGCAGTCGTACAGGAGCGAACACTGAAGCTTTCTTT.

The gene calls are TRBV28 and TRBJ1-3, with a tentative D call TRBD1 (5 bases). CDR3 length: 12 amino acids. Looked up from germline, CDR1 is MDHEN and CDR2 is SYDVKM. V was shortened by 6 bases and J by 9 bases, with 12 bases between the two germline ends. Written as DNA, the CDR3 is TGTGCCAGCAGAACGACAGCGGGCACCATATATTTT. This translates into CASRTTAGTIYF. The complete variable domain, with remaining parts taken from reference TRBV28 and TRBJ1-3, reads DVKVTQSSRYLVKRTGEKVFLECVQDMDHENMFWYRQDPGLGLRLIYFSYDVKMKEKGDIPEGYSVSREKKERFSLILESASTNQTSMYLCASRTTAGTIYFGEGSWLTVV.

The chain joins TRBV5-1 to TRBJ1-2, with 9 nucleotides matching TRBD1. Trimming removed 2 bases from V and 7 bases from J; junction bases left unmatched: 12. The CDR3 contains 16 residues. The germline gives CDR1 SGHRS, CDR2 YFSETQ. The CDR3 nucleotides are TGCGCCAGCAGCTTAGAGACCCCGGGACAGGGTCGTGGCTACACCTTC. It translates to CASSLETPGQGRGYTF.

This clone was observed once. V is TRBV19 and J is TRBJ2-3, with 8 bases identical to TRBD1. Germline trimming cut 8 bases from V and 2 bases from J; bases unmatched to any gene: 9. Germline V lookup: CDR1 LNHDA, CDR2 SQIVND (reference sequence). CDR3 length equals 15 residues. CDR3 nucleotides: TGTGCCAGTTCAGACCCAGGGGGCTACACAGATACGCAGTATTTT. Its protein product is CASSDPGGYTDTQYF.

The chain couples TRBV18 to TRBJ2-7, with a possible D match to TRBD1 (5 bases). This CDR3 spans 12 amino acids. Trimming removed 2 bases from V and 6 bases from J, with 8 bases in between. The germline V gene encodes CDR1 KGHSH and CDR2 LQKENI. DNA for the CDR3: TGTGCCAGCTCACCATCAGGGCGCGAGCAGTACGTC. Translated: CASSPSGREQYV.

The chain joins TRBV3-1 (or the pseudogene TRBV3-2) to TRBJ1-5, with unresolved D. Between the trimmed V and J ends, which lost 1 base and 0 bases, there was a span of 4 bases. Germline loops: CDR1 LGHDT, CDR2 YNNKEL (reference sequence). This CDR3 is built from 14 residues. As DNA, the CDR3 is TGTGCCAGCAGCCAAGGGATTAGCAATCAGCCCCAGCATTTT. It yields the protein CASSQGISNQPQHF.

The rearrangement uses TRBV6-2 or TRBV6-3 and TRBJ2-3; D not certain. This CDR3 spans 12 amino acids. Germline loops: CDR1 MNHEY, CDR2 SVGEGT. V lost 4 bases to trimming and J lost 4 bases, with 6 bases between them. CDR3 amino acids: CASSWSADTQYF. CDR3 bases: TGTGCCAGCAGTTGGTCCGCAGATACGCAGTATTTT.

The rearrangement uses TRBV7-9 and TRBJ2-6, with D tentatively TRBD1 or TRBD2 (5 bases each). There are 16 residues in the CDR3. The germline V and J ends were trimmed by 5 bases and 0 bases, with 11 bases remaining between them. Germline V gene lookup returns CDR1 SEHNR and CDR2 FQNEAQ (reference sequence). The CDR3 sequence: CASSTRDGSGANVLTF. The CDR3 DNA reads TGTGCCAGCAGCACCCGGGACGGCTCTGGGGCCAACGTCCTGACTTTC.

This chain uses TRBV5-1 with TRBJ2-5; a possible D gene is TRBD1 (5 bases). Germline CDR1 is SGHRS and CDR2 is YFSETQ. This CDR3 is 15 amino acids long. The V gene lost 5 bases and the J gene lost 1 base, with 15 bases spanning the gap. The CDR3 here is CASRESTGTQETQYF. CDR3 in DNA: TGCGCCAGCAGGGAAAGTACAGGAACCCAAGAGACCCAGTACTTC.

This sequence joins TRBV4-1 and TRBJ2-3, with a tentative D call TRBD2 (5 bases). V gave up 2 bases and J gave up 2 bases, with 8 bases separating them. The CDR3 totals 14 residues. CDR1 and CDR2 (germline): MGHRA, YSYEKL. In DNA form, the CDR3 reads TGCGCCAGCAGCCAACTCGGGGTCACAGATACGCAGTATTTT. It codes for CASSQLGVTDTQYF.

The V gene is TRBV6-2 or TRBV6-3, the J gene TRBJ1-1; 7 nucleotides line up with TRBD1. J gave up 0 bases and V 5 bases, and 9 bases lay outside the gene matches. This CDR3 has 16 residues. CDR1 is MNHEY and CDR2 is SVGEGT in the germline V gene. The CDR3 region has the DNA TGTGCCAGCAGTACGGTGCCAGGGGGGATGAACACTGAAGCTTTCTTT. Its protein is CASSTVPGGMNTEAFF.

V usage is TRBV7-2 and J usage is TRBJ2-1; D gene ambiguous. There are 11 residues in the CDR3. Trimming stripped 2 bases from V and 7 bases from J, with 3 bases between. Germline CDR1 SGHTA, CDR2 FQGNSA. CDR3: CASSLNNEQFF. CDR3 bases: TGTGCCAGCAGCTTAAATAATGAGCAGTTCTTC.